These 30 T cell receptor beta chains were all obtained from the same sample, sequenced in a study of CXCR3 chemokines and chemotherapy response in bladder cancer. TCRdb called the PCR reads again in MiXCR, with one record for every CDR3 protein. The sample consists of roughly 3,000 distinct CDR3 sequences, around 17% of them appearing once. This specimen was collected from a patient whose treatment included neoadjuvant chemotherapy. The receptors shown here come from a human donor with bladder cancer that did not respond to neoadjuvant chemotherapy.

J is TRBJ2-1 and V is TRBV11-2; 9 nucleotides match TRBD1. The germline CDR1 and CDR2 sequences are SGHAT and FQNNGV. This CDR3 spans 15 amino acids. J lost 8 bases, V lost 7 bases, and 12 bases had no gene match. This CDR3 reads CASTPRETGGYEQFF. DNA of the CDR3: TGTGCCAGCACCCCTAGGGAGACAGGGGGATATGAGCAGTTCTTC.

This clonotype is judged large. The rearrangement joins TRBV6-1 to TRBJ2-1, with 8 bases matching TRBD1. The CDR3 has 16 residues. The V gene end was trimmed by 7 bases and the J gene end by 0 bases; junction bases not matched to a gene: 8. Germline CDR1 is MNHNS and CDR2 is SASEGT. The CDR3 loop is CASTPRGPSSYNEQFF. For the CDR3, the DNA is TGTGCCAGCACCCCCAGGGGGCCTAGCTCCTACAATGAGCAGTTCTTC.

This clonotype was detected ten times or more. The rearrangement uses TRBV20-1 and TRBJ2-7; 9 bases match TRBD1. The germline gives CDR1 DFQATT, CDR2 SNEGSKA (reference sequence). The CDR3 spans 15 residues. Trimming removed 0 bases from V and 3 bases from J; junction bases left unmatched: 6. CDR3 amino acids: CSARDTGTGSYEQYF. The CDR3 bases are TGCAGTGCTAGAGATACGGGGACAGGGAGCTACGAGCAGTACTTC.

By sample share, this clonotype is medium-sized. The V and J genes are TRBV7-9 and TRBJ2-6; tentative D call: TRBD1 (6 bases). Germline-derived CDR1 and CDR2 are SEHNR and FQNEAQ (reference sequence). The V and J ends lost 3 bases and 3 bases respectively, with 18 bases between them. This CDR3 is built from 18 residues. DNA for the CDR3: TGTGCCAGCAGCTTTCAAGGACAACAGGGCTTTGGGGCCAACGTCCTGACTTTC. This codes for CASSFQGQQGFGANVLTF.

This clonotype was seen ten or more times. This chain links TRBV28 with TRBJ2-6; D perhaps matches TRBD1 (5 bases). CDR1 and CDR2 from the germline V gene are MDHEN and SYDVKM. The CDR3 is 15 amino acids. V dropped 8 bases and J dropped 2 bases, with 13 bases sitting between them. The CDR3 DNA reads TGTGCCAGCCAGGCAGGGATACCTGGGGCCAACGTCCTGACTTTC. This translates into CASQAGIPGANVLTF.

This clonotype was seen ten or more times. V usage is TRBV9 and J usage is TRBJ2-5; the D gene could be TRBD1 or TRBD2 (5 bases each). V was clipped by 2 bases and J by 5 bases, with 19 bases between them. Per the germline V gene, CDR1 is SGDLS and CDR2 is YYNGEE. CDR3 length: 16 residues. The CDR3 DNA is TGTGCCAGCAGCGTCTCAGGGACGGGGCGGAGGGAGACCCAGTACTTC. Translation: CASSVSGTGRRETQYF.

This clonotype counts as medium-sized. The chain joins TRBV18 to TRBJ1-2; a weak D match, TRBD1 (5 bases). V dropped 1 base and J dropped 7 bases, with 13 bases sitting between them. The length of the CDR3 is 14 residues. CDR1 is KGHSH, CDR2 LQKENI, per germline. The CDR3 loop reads CASSPQGSEGGYTF. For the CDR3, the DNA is TGTGCCAGCTCACCACAGGGGTCAGAGGGTGGCTACACCTTC. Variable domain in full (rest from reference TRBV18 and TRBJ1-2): NAGVMQNPRHLVRRRGQEARLRCSPMKGHSHVYWYRQLPEEGLKFMVYLQKENIIDESGMPKERFSAEFPKEGPSILRIQQVVRGDSAAYFCASSPQGSEGGYTFGSGTRLTVV.

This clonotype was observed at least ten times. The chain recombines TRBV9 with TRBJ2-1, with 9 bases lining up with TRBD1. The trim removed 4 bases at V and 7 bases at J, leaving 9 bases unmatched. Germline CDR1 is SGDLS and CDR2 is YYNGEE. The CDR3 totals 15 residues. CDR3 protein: CASSRSGTGLNEQFF. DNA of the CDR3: TGTGCCAGCAGCAGATCCGGGACAGGGCTTAATGAGCAGTTCTTC.

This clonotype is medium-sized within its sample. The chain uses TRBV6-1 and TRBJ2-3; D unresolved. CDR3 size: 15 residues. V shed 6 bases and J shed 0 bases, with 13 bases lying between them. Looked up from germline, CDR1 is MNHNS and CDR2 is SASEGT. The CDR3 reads CASSPSPTSTDTQYF. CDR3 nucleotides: TGTGCCAGCAGCCCTTCTCCCACTAGCACAGATACGCAGTATTTT.

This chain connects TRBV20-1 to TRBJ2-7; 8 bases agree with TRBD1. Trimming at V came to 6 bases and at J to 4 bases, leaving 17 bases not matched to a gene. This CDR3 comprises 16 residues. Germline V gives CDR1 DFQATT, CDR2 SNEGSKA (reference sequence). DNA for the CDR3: TGCAGTGCCCAAACAGAAGAACGGACAGGGCGATACGAGCAGTACTTC. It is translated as CSAQTEERTGRYEQYF.

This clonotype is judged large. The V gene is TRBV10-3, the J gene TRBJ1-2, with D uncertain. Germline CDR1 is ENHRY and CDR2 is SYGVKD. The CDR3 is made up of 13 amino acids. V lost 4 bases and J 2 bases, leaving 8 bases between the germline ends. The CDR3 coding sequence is TGTGCCATCAGTGCCTCTTCGAACTATGGCTACACCTTC. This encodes CAISASSNYGYTF.

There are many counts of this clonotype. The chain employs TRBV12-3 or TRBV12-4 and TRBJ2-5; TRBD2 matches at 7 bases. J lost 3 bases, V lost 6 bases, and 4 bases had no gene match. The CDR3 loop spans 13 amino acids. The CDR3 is CASRQSGEETQYF. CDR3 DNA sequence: TGTGCCAGCAGACAAAGCGGGGAAGAGACCCAGTACTTC.

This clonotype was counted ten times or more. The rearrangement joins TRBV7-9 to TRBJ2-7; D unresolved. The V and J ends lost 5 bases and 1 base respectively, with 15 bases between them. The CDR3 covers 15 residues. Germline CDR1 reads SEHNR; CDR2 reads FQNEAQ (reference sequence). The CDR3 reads CASSRTEAASYEQYF. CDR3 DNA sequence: TGTGCCAGCAGCAGAACAGAAGCCGCTTCCTACGAGCAGTACTTC.

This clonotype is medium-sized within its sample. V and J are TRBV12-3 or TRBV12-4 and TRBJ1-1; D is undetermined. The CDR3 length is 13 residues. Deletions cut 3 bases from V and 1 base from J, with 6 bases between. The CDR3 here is CASSFSGNTEAFF. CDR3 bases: TGTGCCAGCAGTTTCTCGGGGAACACTGAAGCTTTCTTT.

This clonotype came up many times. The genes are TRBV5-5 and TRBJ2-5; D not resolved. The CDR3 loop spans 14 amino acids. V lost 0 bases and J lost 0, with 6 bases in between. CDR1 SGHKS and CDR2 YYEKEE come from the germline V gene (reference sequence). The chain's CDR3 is CASSLVVNQETQYF. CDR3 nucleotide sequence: TGTGCCAGCAGCTTGGTTGTGAACCAAGAGACCCAGTACTTC.

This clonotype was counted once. In nucleotides, the CDR3 is TGTGCCAGCGGGACTAGGCGTTCAGATACGCAGTATTTT. It translates to CASGTRRSDTQYF. The chain employs TRBV6-6 and TRBJ2-3, with 8 bases identical to TRBD2. The J segment lost 4 bases and the V segment lost 8 bases, leaving 5 bases of the junction unmatched. CDR1 is MNHNY, CDR2 SVGAGI, per germline (reference sequence). The CDR3 is 13 residues long.

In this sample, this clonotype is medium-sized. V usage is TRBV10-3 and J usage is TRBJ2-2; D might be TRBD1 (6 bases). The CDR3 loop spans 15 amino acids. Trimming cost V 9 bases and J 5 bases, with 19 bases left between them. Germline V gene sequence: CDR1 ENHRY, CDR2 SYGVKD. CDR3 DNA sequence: TGTGCCATGTCCCAGGGGCTGGAGGCGACCGGGGAGCTGTTTTTT. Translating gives CAMSQGLEATGELFF.

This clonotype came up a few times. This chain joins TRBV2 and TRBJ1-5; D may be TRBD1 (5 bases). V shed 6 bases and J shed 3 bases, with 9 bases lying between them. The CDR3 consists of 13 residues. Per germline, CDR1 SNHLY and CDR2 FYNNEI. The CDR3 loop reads CASRPQDNQPQHF. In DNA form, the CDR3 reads TGTGCCAGCAGGCCACAGGACAATCAGCCCCAGCATTTT.

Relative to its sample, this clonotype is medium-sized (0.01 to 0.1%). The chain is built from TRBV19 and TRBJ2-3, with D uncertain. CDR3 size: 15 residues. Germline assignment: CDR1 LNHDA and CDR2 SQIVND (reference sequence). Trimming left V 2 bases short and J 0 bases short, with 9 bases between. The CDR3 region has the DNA TGTGCCAGTAGTATACAGCCCGCTAGCACAGATACGCAGTATTTT. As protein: CASSIQPASTDTQYF.

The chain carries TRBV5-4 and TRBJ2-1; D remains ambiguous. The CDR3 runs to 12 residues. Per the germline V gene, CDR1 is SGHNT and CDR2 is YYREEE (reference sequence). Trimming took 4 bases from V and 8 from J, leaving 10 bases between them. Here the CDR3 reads CASSPRGDEQFF. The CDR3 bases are TGTGCCAGCAGCCCTCGAGGTGATGAGCAGTTCTTC. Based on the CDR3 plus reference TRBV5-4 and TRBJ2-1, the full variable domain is ETGVTQSPTHLIKTRGQQVTLRCSSQSGHNTVSWYQQALGQGPQFIFQYYREEENGRGNFPPRFSGLQFPNYSSELNVNALELDDSALYLCASSPRGDEQFFGPGTRLTVL.

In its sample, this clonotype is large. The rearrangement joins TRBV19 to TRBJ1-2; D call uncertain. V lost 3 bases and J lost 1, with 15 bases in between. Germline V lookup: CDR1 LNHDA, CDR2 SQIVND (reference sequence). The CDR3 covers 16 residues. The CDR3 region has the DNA TGTGCCAGTAGTATGCCGGGTGGAGGGCATAACTATGGCTACACCTTC. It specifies CASSMPGGGHNYGYTF.

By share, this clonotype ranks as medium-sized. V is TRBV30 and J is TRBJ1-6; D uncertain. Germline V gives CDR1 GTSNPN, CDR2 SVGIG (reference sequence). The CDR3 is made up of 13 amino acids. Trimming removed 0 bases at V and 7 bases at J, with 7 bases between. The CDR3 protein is CAWSVQNNSPLHF. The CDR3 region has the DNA TGTGCCTGGAGTGTCCAGAACAATTCACCCCTCCACTTT.

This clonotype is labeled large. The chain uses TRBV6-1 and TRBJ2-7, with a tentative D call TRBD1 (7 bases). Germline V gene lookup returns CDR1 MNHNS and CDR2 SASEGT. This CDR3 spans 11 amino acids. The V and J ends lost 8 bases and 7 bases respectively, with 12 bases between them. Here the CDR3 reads CASVRGREQYF. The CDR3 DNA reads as TGTGCCAGCGTCAGGGGGAGGGAGCAGTACTTC.

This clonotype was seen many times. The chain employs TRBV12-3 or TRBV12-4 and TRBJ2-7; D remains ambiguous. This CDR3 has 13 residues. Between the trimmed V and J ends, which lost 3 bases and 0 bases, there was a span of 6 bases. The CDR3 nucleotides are TGTGCCAGCAGTTTTGCAGTCTCCTACGAGCAGTACTTC. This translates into CASSFAVSYEQYF.

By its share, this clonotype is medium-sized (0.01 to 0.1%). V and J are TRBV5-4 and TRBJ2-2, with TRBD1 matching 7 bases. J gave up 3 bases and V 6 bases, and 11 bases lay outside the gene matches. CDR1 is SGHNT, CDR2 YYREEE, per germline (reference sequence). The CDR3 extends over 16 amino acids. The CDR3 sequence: CASTKRGQAYTGELFF. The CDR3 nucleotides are TGTGCCAGCACCAAAAGGGGGCAGGCTTACACCGGGGAGCTGTTTTTT.

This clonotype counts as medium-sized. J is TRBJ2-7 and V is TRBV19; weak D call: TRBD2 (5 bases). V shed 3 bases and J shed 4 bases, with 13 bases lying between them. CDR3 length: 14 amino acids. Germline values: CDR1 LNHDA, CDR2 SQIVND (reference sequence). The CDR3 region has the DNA TGTGCCAGTAGTATGGCCGGGAATCTATACGAGCAGTACTTC. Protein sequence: CASSMAGNLYEQYF.

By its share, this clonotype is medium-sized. CDR3 coding DNA: TGTGCCAGCTCACCCGGGACAGGGAGGGAAAAACTGTTTTTT. This sequence encodes CASSPGTGREKLFF. The J gene is TRBJ1-4, the V gene TRBV18, with TRBD1 matching 9 bases. The CDR3 is made up of 14 amino acids. J gave up 8 bases and V 3 bases, and 4 bases lay outside the gene matches. The germline gives CDR1 KGHSH, CDR2 LQKENI.

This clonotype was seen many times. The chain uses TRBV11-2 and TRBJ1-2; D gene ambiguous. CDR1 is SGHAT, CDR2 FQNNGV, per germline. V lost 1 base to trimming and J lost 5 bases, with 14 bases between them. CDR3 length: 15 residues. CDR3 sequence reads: CASSLGTTLGYGYTF. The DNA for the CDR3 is TGTGCCAGCAGCTTAGGGACGACCCTGGGATATGGCTACACCTTC.

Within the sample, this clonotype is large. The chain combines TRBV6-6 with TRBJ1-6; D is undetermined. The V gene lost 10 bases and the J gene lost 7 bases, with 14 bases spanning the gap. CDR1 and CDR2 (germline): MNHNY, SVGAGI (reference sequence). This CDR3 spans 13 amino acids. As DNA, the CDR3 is TGTGCCATAAGAGCGGATTTCAATTCACCCCTCCACTTT. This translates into CAIRADFNSPLHF.

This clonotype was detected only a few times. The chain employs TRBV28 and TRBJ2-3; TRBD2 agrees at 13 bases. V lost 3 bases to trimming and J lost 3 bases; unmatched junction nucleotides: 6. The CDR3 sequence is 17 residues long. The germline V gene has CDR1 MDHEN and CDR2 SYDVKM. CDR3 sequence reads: CASSFRRTSGGTDTQYF. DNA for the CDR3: TGTGCCAGCAGTTTTAGGCGGACTAGCGGGGGAACAGATACGCAGTATTTT.